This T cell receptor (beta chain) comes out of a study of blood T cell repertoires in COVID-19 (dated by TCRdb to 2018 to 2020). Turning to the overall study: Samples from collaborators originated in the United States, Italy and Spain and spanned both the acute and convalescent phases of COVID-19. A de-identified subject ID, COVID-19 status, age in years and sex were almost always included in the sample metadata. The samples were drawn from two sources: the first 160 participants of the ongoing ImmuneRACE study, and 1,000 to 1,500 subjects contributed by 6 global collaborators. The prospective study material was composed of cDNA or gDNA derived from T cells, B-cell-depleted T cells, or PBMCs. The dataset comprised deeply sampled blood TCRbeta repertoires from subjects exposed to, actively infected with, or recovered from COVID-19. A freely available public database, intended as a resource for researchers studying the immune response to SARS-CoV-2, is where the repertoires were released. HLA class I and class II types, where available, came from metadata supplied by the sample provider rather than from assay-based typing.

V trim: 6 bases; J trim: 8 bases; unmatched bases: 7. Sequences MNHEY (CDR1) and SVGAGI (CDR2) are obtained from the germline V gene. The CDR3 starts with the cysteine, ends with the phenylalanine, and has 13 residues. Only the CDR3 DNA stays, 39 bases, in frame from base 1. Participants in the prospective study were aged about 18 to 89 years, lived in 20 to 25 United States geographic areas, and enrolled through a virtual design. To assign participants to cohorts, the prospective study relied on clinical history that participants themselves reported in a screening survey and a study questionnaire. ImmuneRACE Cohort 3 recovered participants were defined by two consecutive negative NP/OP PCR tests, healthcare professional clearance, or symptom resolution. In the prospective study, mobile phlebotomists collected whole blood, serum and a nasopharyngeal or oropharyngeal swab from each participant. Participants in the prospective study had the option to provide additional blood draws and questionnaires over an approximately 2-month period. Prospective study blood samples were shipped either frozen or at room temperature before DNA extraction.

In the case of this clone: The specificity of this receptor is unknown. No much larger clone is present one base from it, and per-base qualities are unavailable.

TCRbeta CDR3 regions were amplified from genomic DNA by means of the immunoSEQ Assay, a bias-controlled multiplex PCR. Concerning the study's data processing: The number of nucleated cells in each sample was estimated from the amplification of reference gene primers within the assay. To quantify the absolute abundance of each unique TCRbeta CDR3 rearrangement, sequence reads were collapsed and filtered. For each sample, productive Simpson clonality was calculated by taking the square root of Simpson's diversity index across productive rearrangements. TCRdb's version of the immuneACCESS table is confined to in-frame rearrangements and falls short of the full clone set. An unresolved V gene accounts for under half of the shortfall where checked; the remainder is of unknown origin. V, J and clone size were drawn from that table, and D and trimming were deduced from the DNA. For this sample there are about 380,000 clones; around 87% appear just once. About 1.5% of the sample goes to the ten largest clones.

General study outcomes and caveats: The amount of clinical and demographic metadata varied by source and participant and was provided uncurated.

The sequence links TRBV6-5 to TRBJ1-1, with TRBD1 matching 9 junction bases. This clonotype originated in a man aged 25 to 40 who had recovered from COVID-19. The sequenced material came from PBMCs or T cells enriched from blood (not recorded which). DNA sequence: TGTGCCAGCAGGAGACAGGGGGTCAACGAAGCTTTCTTT. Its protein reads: CASRRQGVNEAFF.